This T cell receptor (beta chain) was obtained from a study of T cells in Graves' hyperthyroidism and ophthalmopathy. It was RNA transcripts that yielded the amplified TCR beta CDR3 regions. HTBI primers were employed in a first-round RT-PCR of the TCR CDR3. TCRdb recomputed calls from the multiplex PCR reads with MiXCR, one row per CDR3 protein. Seen here are more than 500,000 distinct CDR3 sequences, around 42% observed once, and the top ten hold roughly 19%. CDR3 length equals 19 residues. Trimming left V 1 base short and J 0 bases short, with 19 bases between. Germline-derived CDR1 and CDR2 are SGHRS and YFSETQ. Uncontrolled infection, other autoimmune disease, pregnancy or lactation led to exclusion. This clonotype was seen at least ten times. Its antigen is unidentified. Study-wide results and limits: Most clonotypes expanded in the thyroid (above 0.001) were also present in blood.

The V call is TRBV5-1, the J call TRBJ1-4; no definite D call. The clonotype comes from an adult woman with Graves' disease, either hyperthyroidism or ophthalmopathy (not recorded which). Input material: peripheral blood or thyroid tissue (not recorded which). CDR3 residues: CASSLRAGSMAATNEKLFF. The DNA of the CDR3 is TGCGCCAGCAGCTTGCGGGCGGGATCCATGGCCGCAACTAATGAAAAACTGTTTTTT.